Below, one T cell receptor beta chain is given with its context. Its antigen remains unidentified. These data originate in a study of cytomegalovirus exposure and HLA in healthy donors. Study results and limitations: Donors were assumed by presence/absence analyses to have roughly uniform sequencing depth.

PCR involved 60 Vbeta and 13 Jbeta primers. Authors' methods: Per a later analysis, the number of unique TCR beta chains was around 79 million, of which around 10 million were shared. This table comes from immunoSEQ multiplex PCR, and its TCRdb copy is limited to in-frame clones, with some not included. The V and J calls and clone size are taken from that table; D and trimming were inferred from the DNA. The sample has around 300,000 clones; 84% are singletons. The V segment lost 4 bases and the J segment 7 bases; nucleotides outside the gene matches: 8. Germline V CDR1 and CDR2: SGHTA, FQGNSA. The CDR3 is 14 amino acids.

The material sequenced was PBMCs. This sequence joins TRBV7-2 and TRBJ2-3; TRBD2 matches at 7 bases. This clonotype originated in a woman aged 40 to 55 in good health and CMV-seropositive. The chain's CDR3 is CASSSSSGGNTQYF. CDR3 bases: TGTGCCAGCAGCTCATCTAGCGGAGGGAATACGCAGTATTTT.